This T cell receptor beta chain appears in the sequencing data of a study of spatial heterogeneity in lung cancer. Across the study: The mean occurrence of each unique TCR and UMI combination in raw reads exceeded nine. Notes on the study in general: One measure, the expanded intratumoral alpha and beta TCR count, tracked tumor mutation counts.

CDR3 length: 16 amino acids. The trim removed 6 bases at V and 0 bases at J, leaving 9 bases unmatched. Germline V gene sequence: CDR1 MNHEY, CDR2 SMNVEV (reference sequence). Every TCR cDNA molecule bore a unique molecular identifier. TCRdb fed the 5' RACE reads into MiXCR, producing one record per CDR3 protein. The sample lists about 9,900 distinct CDR3 sequences, around 6% occurring once. As to this clonotype: Antigen: not known.

The time point here: sample taken at primary tumor resection. This receptor was obtained from a female donor with early-stage non-small cell lung cancer. Sequenced here: lung tumor tissue, sampled at surgery. This rearrangement joins TRBV27 to TRBJ2-7, with TRBD1 matching over 9 bases. The CDR3 is CASSRRPGQGSYEQYF. The CDR3 DNA sequence: TGTGCCAGCAGCAGACGACCGGGACAGGGCTCCTACGAGCAGTACTTC.